Following are 32 T cell receptor beta chains from one sample sequenced in a study of spatial heterogeneity in lung cancer (dated by TCRdb to between 2018 and 2020). The time point label corresponds to: sample taken at primary tumor resection. Whole RNA extracted from tumor and nontumor lung tissue, or from cryopreserved PBMC samples, was used for TCR sequencing without cell sorting. The receptor library was made with 5' RACE. Sequenced on a NextSeq 500. Through fastp at Q25 and MiXCR, TCRdb rebuilt clones from the public reads, retaining in-frame beta chains. Rows with one shared CDR3 protein collapse into an entry with the most common genes and DNA. Here the sample has 400 to 450 distinct CDR3 sequences; roughly 35% occur a single time. Roughly 70% of the sample is held by the ten biggest clonotypes. This material consisted of PBMCs, taken at surgery. Receptor source: a male donor with early-stage non-small cell lung cancer.

Concerning this clonotype: Found in a library prepared for alpha chains, this beta chain is an off-target read, and its abundance has little meaning. This sequence joins TRBV7-2 and TRBJ1-2; no clear D gene. The CDR3 sequence is 13 residues long. The V gene lost 1 base and the J gene lost 1 base, with 4 bases spanning the gap. Germline lookup yields CDR1 SGHTA and CDR2 FQGNSA. The CDR3 is CASSLDNNYGYTF. The CDR3 nucleotides read TGTGCCAGCAGCTTAGACAATAACTATGGCTACACCTTC. Full variable domain (missing parts from reference TRBV7-2 and TRBJ1-2): GAGVSQSPSNKVTEKGKDVELRCDPISGHTALYWYRQSLGQGLEFLIYFQGNSAPDKSGLPSDRFSAERTGGSVSTLTIQRTQQEDSAVYLCASSLDNNYGYTFGSGTRLTVV.

Within the sample, this clonotype is large (0.1 to 1%). This beta chain slipped into a library made for alpha chains as a stray read, so its size is not meaningful. J is TRBJ1-5 and V is TRBV25-1; D is possibly TRBD1 (5 bases). Germline loops: CDR1 MGHDK, CDR2 SYGVNS. CDR3 length: 15 residues. Deletions cut 4 bases from V and 1 base from J, with 11 bases between. The CDR3 nucleotides are TGTGCCAGCAGTGGCGGACACTTAAGCAATCAGCCCCAGCATTTT. It specifies CASSGGHLSNQPQHF.

Comment on this clonotype: Since it is a stray read in a library aimed at alpha chains, this beta chain has a size that is not meaningful. The chain carries TRBV20-1 and TRBJ2-7; 11 bases agree with TRBD2. Trimming took 6 bases from V and 2 from J; bases not matched to a gene: 6. This CDR3 has 14 amino acids. Germline V gene data show CDR1 as DFQATT and CDR2 as SNEGSKA (reference sequence). The CDR3 bases are TGCAGTGCCACGACTAGCGGGGCCGCCTACGAGCAGTACTTC. It codes for CSATTSGAAYEQYF.

A word on this clonotype: Because the library targeted alpha chains, this beta chain is an off-target read whose size means little. This rearrangement joins TRBV9 to TRBJ2-7, with a possible D match to TRBD2 (6 bases). Germline V gene lookup returns CDR1 SGDLS and CDR2 YYNGEE. The V and J ends lost 0 bases and 3 bases respectively, with 10 bases between them. CDR3 length equals 14 residues. The CDR3 nucleotides are TGTGCCAGCAGCGTAGGGGGGGAAGGCTACGAGCAGTACTTC. It encodes CASSVGGEGYEQYF. Using reference TRBV9 and TRBJ2-7 for the parts outside the CDR3, the full variable domain is DSGVTQTPKHLITATGQRVTLRCSPRSGDLSVYWYQQSLDQGLQFLIQYYNGEERAKGNILERFSAQQFPDLHSELNLSSLELGDSALYFCASSVGGEGYEQYFGPGTRLTVT.

As concerns this clonotype: Within a library made for alpha chains, this beta chain is off target, and its count is uninformative. This rearrangement joins TRBV20-1 to TRBJ2-3; D perhaps matches TRBD2 (5 bases). The CDR3 consists of 18 residues. CDR1 is DFQATT and CDR2 is SNEGSKA in the germline V gene (reference sequence). With 0 bases removed from V and 2 bases from J, the gap between germline ends came to 21 bases. The CDR3 bases are TGCAGTGCTAGAGAATTCCTAGACCTAGGGAGTTTCACAGATACGCAGTATTTT. It encodes CSAREFLDLGSFTDTQYF.

A note on this clonotype: Being off target in a library aimed at alpha chains, this beta chain has a size of little meaning. The rearrangement uses TRBV6-2 or TRBV6-3 and TRBJ2-1, with a tentative D call TRBD2 (6 bases). CDR3 size: 15 residues. Germline-derived CDR1 and CDR2 are MNHEY and SVGEGT. Trimming cost V 2 bases and J 12 bases, with 20 bases left between them. The CDR3 here is CASSYPTSGRDVQFF. Written as DNA, the CDR3 is TGTGCCAGCAGTTACCCCACGTCGGGGCGGGATGTGCAGTTCTTC.

This clonotype was counted a few times. In a library made to pick up alpha chains, this beta chain is a stray read with a size that means little. This rearrangement joins TRBV9 to TRBJ2-1, with 7 bases identical to TRBD1. The CDR3 covers 15 residues. Trimming cost V 2 bases and J 6 bases; bases outside gene matches: 8. The germline gives CDR1 SGDLS, CDR2 YYNGEE. The CDR3 DNA reads TGTGCCAGCAGCGTGGACAGGTCATGGGTCAATGAGCAGTTCTTC. Translation: CASSVDRSWVNEQFF. Full variable domain (rest looked up from reference TRBV9 and TRBJ2-1): DSGVTQTPKHLITATGQRVTLRCSPRSGDLSVYWYQQSLDQGLQFLIQYYNGEERAKGNILERFSAQQFPDLHSELNLSSLELGDSALYFCASSVDRSWVNEQFFGPGTRLTVL.

For this clonotype: This beta chain is a stray sequence in a library constructed for alpha chains; its clone size is not meaningful. The CDR3 protein is CASSSELAGGNEQFF. The CDR3 nucleotides are TGTGCCAGCAGTTCCGAACTAGCGGGAGGCAATGAGCAGTTCTTC. The chain joins TRBV6-4 to TRBJ2-1; 12 nucleotides align to TRBD2. The CDR3 loop spans 15 amino acids. The germline V gene encodes CDR1 MRHNA and CDR2 SNTAGT. V was pared by 5 bases and J by 6 bases, with 5 bases of the junction left unmatched.

This clonotype was observed a few times. This beta chain is a stray read from a library made for alpha chains; its abundance is not meaningful. The chain has TRBV19 and TRBJ2-7; maybe TRBD2 (6 bases). The CDR3 sequence is 15 residues long. Trimming removed 2 bases from V and 6 bases from J, with 17 bases in between. The germline CDR1 and CDR2 sequences are LNHDA and SQIVND (reference sequence). For the CDR3, the DNA is TGTGCCAGTAGTATATTGGGCGGAGGGGTGAGCGAGCAGTACTTC. Translation: CASSILGGGVSEQYF.

In regard to this clonotype: Since it is a stray read in a library aimed at alpha chains, this beta chain has a size that is not meaningful. The rearrangement uses TRBV7-9 and TRBJ2-7; maybe TRBD2 (6 bases). There are 15 residues in the CDR3. Trimming pared 1 base from V and 4 bases from J, leaving 14 bases between. Germline-derived CDR1 and CDR2 are SEHNR and FQNEAQ (reference sequence). CDR3 protein: CASSLGRDWGYEQYF. The CDR3 nucleotides are TGTGCCAGCAGCTTAGGTCGGGACTGGGGATACGAGCAGTACTTC.

Judged by abundance, this clonotype is large. This beta chain was picked up by a library intended for alpha chains and is off target, so its count carries little meaning. The rearrangement joins TRBV6-4 to TRBJ2-3; no definite D call. The CDR3 consists of 13 residues. Trimming removed 0 bases from V and 2 bases from J, with 3 bases in between. Germline CDR1 and CDR2: MRHNA and SNTAGT. CDR3 amino acids: CASSDSTTDTQYF. Here the CDR3 DNA reads TGTGCCAGCAGTGACTCTACCACAGATACGCAGTATTTT.

In this sample, this clonotype turned up once. Being off target in a library aimed at alpha chains, this beta chain has a size of little meaning. The chain has TRBV11-2 and TRBJ2-7; 10 bases fit TRBD1. V shed 5 bases, J shed 4 bases, and the junction held 5 bases outside the gene matches. Per germline, CDR1 SGHAT and CDR2 FQNNGV. The CDR3 covers 14 residues. CDR3 sequence (DNA): TGTGCCAGCAGCGCAGGGACAGGGGCGTACGAGCAGTACTTC. This sequence encodes CASSAGTGAYEQYF.

In the case of this clonotype: In a library made to pick up alpha chains, this beta chain is a stray read with a size that means little. The chain employs TRBV12-3 or TRBV12-4 and TRBJ2-7, with 10 bases aligning to TRBD2. V gave up 6 bases and J gave up 1 base; unmatched junction bases: 6. The CDR3 totals 15 residues. The CDR3 coding sequence is TGTGCCAGCAGCTTTAGCGGGAGGCCTTCCTACGAGCAGTACTTC. As protein: CASSFSGRPSYEQYF.

Remarks on this clonotype: This beta chain lies outside the target of a library built for alpha chains; its clone size means little. The chain links TRBV20-1 to TRBJ2-4; D gene ambiguous. V was shortened by 3 bases and J by 2 bases, with 20 bases between the two germline ends. The V gene's germline CDR1 is DFQATT and CDR2 SNEGSKA (reference sequence). The CDR3 totals 17 residues. CDR3: CSASNGVAGETKNIQYF. As DNA, the CDR3 is TGCAGTGCTAGTAATGGGGTGGCCGGTGAAACCAAAAACATTCAGTACTTC.

Regarding this clonotype: This beta chain is a stray sequence in a library constructed for alpha chains; its clone size is not meaningful. This chain joins TRBV12-3 or TRBV12-4 and TRBJ2-3, with D perhaps TRBD2 (6 bases). The CDR3 runs to 16 residues. The V and J ends lost 1 base and 6 bases respectively, with 17 bases between them. The CDR3 DNA reads as TGTGCCAGCAGTTTAGAATCTTTTTCCGGGAGTGATACGCAGTATTTT. This translates into CASSLESFSGSDTQYF.

This clonotype turned up a few times. The library was built for alpha chains, so this beta chain is an off-target read and its size means little. The rearrangement joins TRBV4-1 to TRBJ2-1, with 7 bases fitting TRBD1. V lost 1 base, J lost 5 bases, and 11 bases stayed unmatched. CDR3 size: 17 residues. The germline CDR1 and CDR2 sequences are MGHRA and YSYEKL. The DNA of the CDR3 is TGCGCCAGCAGCCAAGGGGACAGCCCTATGGTTGACAATGAGCAGTTCTTC. Protein sequence: CASSQGDSPMVDNEQFF.

This clonotype is large within its sample. With the library built for alpha chains, this beta chain is off target and its frequency is not meaningful. CDR3 nucleotides: TGCAGTGCGGATCGCCCGGGACAGGGCTCCTACGAGCAGTACTTC. This gives the protein CSADRPGQGSYEQYF. This chain links TRBV20-1 with TRBJ2-7, with 9 positions matching TRBD1. Trimming took 6 bases from V and 0 from J; bases not matched to a gene: 9. The germline V gene encodes CDR1 DFQATT and CDR2 SNEGSKA (reference sequence). The CDR3 is made up of 15 amino acids.

This clonotype was found once. For a library built for alpha chains, this beta chain is a stray read; little rests on its size. V gene TRBV6-2 or TRBV6-3 combines with J gene TRBJ2-7; D gene ambiguous. The CDR3 has 14 residues. From germline, CDR1 is MNHEY and CDR2 SVGEGT. Trimming cost V 2 bases and J 1 base, with 9 bases left between them. The CDR3 loop reads CASSYRAESYEQYF. The CDR3, as DNA: TGTGCCAGCAGTTACAGGGCTGAATCCTACGAGCAGTACTTC.

For this clonotype: This beta chain came through as a stray read in a library set up for alpha chains, and its size says little. The chain carries TRBV5-1 and TRBJ2-1; weak D call: TRBD2 (6 bases). The germline gives CDR1 SGHRS, CDR2 YFSETQ. The CDR3 loop spans 14 amino acids. The V and J ends lost 1 base and 6 bases respectively, with 11 bases between them. Here the CDR3 DNA reads TGCGCCAGCAGCTTGCCGGGAGTCTCCAATGAGCAGTTCTTC. As protein: CASSLPGVSNEQFF.

This clonotype was detected only once. Little can be read into the size of this beta chain, an off-target read in a library designed for alpha chains. V and J are TRBV11-2 and TRBJ2-1; D remains ambiguous. Germline loops: CDR1 SGHAT, CDR2 FQNNGV. V lost 5 bases and J lost 3, with 2 bases in between. The CDR3 consists of 11 residues. DNA for the CDR3: TGTGCCAGCAGCGACTACAATGAGCAGTTCTTC. Translating gives CASSDYNEQFF.

Comment on this clonotype: The library was built for alpha chains, so this beta chain is an off-target read and its size means little. This rearrangement joins TRBV10-1 to TRBJ2-2, with D uncertain. With 2 bases removed from V and 4 bases from J, the gap between germline ends came to 11 bases. The germline V gene encodes CDR1 WNHNN and CDR2 SYGVQD (reference sequence). This CDR3 is built from 15 residues. DNA of the CDR3: TGCGCCAGCAGTGAGAGCCAGGCCGGCACCGGGGAGCTGTTTTTT. Amino acid sequence: CASSESQAGTGELFF.

This clonotype was seen a single time. As an off-target read in a library built for alpha chains, this beta chain has a frequency of little significance. The V call is TRBV28, the J call TRBJ2-5, with TRBD2 identical over 14 bases. There are 18 residues in the CDR3. Trimming took 3 bases from V and 1 from J; bases not matched to a gene: 7. Germline V CDR1 and CDR2: MDHEN, SYDVKM. In DNA, the CDR3 is TGTGCCAGCAGTTTCGGACTAGCGGGAGGAGGGCCCCAAGAGACCCAGTACTTC. Encoded protein: CASSFGLAGGGPQETQYF.

Notes on this clonotype: This beta chain is a stray sequence in a library constructed for alpha chains; its clone size is not meaningful. V gene TRBV7-9 combines with J gene TRBJ1-2, with D hard to call. The CDR3 has 12 residues. In germline, CDR1 is SEHNR, CDR2 FQNEAQ (reference sequence). The ends were cut back, 2 bases at V and 5 bases at J, with 6 bases in the middle. In nucleotides, the CDR3 is TGTGCCAGCAGCTTACGGTCTTATGGCTACACCTTC. This sequence encodes CASSLRSYGYTF.

On this clonotype itself: This beta chain is an off-target read within a library intended for alpha chains, so its frequency means little. This chain joins TRBV20-1 and TRBJ2-2; 9 bases are a match to TRBD2. The CDR3 runs 17 residues. The ends lost 0 bases at V and 7 bases at J; junction bases unmatched: 12. Germline assignment: CDR1 DFQATT and CDR2 SNEGSKA (reference sequence). DNA of the CDR3: TGCAGTGCTAGAGATAGTGGGCTAGCGGGGAGGATCGGGGAGCTGTTTTTT. The encoded protein is CSARDSGLAGRIGELFF.

Note on this clonotype: This beta chain is a stray sequence in a library constructed for alpha chains; its clone size is not meaningful. The rearrangement uses TRBV6-6 and TRBJ2-7; D is uncertain. Per germline, CDR1 MNHNY and CDR2 SVGAGI (reference sequence). Trimming left V 2 bases short and J 2 bases short, with 13 bases between. This CDR3 has 15 amino acids. The CDR3 DNA reads as TGTGCCAGCAGTTACCGCACCCAAGGCCCCTACGAGCAGTACTTC. Translation gives CASSYRTQGPYEQYF.

This clonotype was seen a few times. This beta chain is an unintended read in a library built for alpha chains; its size means little. The chain is built from TRBV11-3 and TRBJ2-1, with 9 bases matching TRBD2. The trim removed 1 base at V and 8 bases at J, leaving 18 bases unmatched. CDR3 length: 19 residues. Germline assignment: CDR1 SGHNT and CDR2 YENEEA. The CDR3: CASSLGPPLGSGRGDEQFF. The CDR3 DNA reads TGTGCCAGCAGCTTAGGGCCCCCGCTGGGTAGCGGGAGAGGGGATGAGCAGTTCTTC.

Turning to this clonotype: This beta chain is a stray read from a library made for alpha chains; its abundance is not meaningful. The J gene is TRBJ2-7, the V gene TRBV23-1; TRBD2 matches at 7 bases. TRBV23-1 is labeled an ORF, and its function is uncertain. V lost 3 bases and J lost 0; bases outside the gene matches: 14. CDR3 length: 18 residues. Here the CDR3 DNA reads TGCGCCAGCAGTCACCCCCCGCCACATAGCGGGCCCTCCTACGAGCAGTACTTC. It encodes CASSHPPPHSGPSYEQYF.

This clonotype is a singleton in its sample. Because this beta chain is a stray read in a library intended to capture alpha chains, its abundance should not be given much weight. J is TRBJ1-5 and V is TRBV19; D is undetermined. In germline, CDR1 is LNHDA, CDR2 SQIVND (reference sequence). CDR3 length: 13 amino acids. Deletions cut 3 bases from V and 3 bases from J, with 6 bases between. The CDR3 reads CASSISVNQPQHF. CDR3 DNA: TGTGCCAGTAGTATTTCAGTCAATCAGCCCCAGCATTTT.

Comment on this clonotype: This beta chain is a stray read from a library made for alpha chains; its abundance is not meaningful. The chain joins TRBV20-1 to TRBJ2-7, with TRBD1 identical over 7 bases. The CDR3 extends over 17 amino acids. Per germline, CDR1 DFQATT and CDR2 SNEGSKA (reference sequence). V lost 0 bases to trimming and J lost 2 bases; unmatched junction nucleotides: 13. As DNA, the CDR3 is TGCAGTGCTAGAGATGGGGCCGGGACAGCTGTCACCTACGAGCAGTACTTC. Protein: CSARDGAGTAVTYEQYF.

In this sample, this clonotype turned up a few times. This beta chain appears as a stray read in a library generated for alpha chains; its size is not informative. The chain couples TRBV12-3 or TRBV12-4 to TRBJ1-5; the D is unclear. Trimming removed 5 bases from V and 0 bases from J, with 8 bases in between. The CDR3 has 14 amino acids. CDR3 loop: CASSVNYSNQPQHF. The CDR3 DNA reads as TGTGCCAGCAGTGTCAACTATAGCAATCAGCCCCAGCATTTT.

In the case of this clonotype: This beta chain represents an off-target read in a library built for alpha chains; its size is of limited meaning. V gene TRBV12-3 or TRBV12-4 combines with J gene TRBJ2-2; D not certain. This CDR3 is 16 amino acids long. V lost 3 bases, J lost 0 bases, and 11 bases lay in between. The CDR3 DNA follows: TGTGCCAGCAGTTTGAGAAGGGTAACGAACACCGGGGAGCTGTTTTTT. Protein: CASSLRRVTNTGELFF.

This clonotype is large by share. This beta chain came through as a stray read in a library set up for alpha chains, and its size says little. This chain joins TRBV20-1 and TRBJ2-7; 10 bases align to TRBD1. The CDR3 runs 15 residues. The germline V gene has CDR1 DFQATT and CDR2 SNEGSKA (reference sequence). V dropped 6 bases and J dropped 3; count of bases not matched to a gene: 11. This CDR3 reads CSALTPGQGFYEQYF. As DNA, the CDR3 is TGCAGTGCGTTAACTCCGGGACAGGGGTTCTACGAGCAGTACTTC.